Below, 15 T cell receptor beta chains from the same sample are listed, as sequenced in a study of T cell responses to AZD1222 COVID-19 vaccine. The assay was immunoSEQ multiplex PCR, and TCRdb's table has in-frame clones only and misses some. The sample lists about 120,000 clones, around 85% occurring once. Material: peripheral blood, obtained on day 0 of AZD1222 vaccination. Receptors originate from an adult in good health.

The chain uses TRBV6-9 and TRBJ1-5; D gene unclear. This CDR3 region has 10 residues. CDR1 is MNHGY and CDR2 is SVAAGI in the germline V gene. CDR3 sequence: CVTRHQPQHF. In DNA, the CDR3 is TGTGTCACTAGGCATCAGCCCCAGCATTTT.

V gene TRBV7-8 combines with J gene TRBJ1-4, with 7 bases identical to TRBD1. Germline lookup yields CDR1 SGHVS and CDR2 FQNEAQ. This CDR3 is built from 16 residues. After removal of 2 bases from V and 5 bases from J, the junction contained 8 bases not matched to a gene. The CDR3 spells CASSLSVGGQNEKLFF. The CDR3 region has the DNA TGTGCCAGCAGCTTAAGCGTGGGGGGACAGAATGAAAAACTGTTTTTT.

The chain recombines TRBV6-5 with TRBJ2-6, with no clear D. With 11 bases removed from V and 0 bases from J, the gap between germline ends came to 14 bases. This CDR3 is 15 amino acids long. Germline CDR1 MNHEY, CDR2 SVGAGI. CDR3 residues: CARTTDRSGANVLTF. Written as DNA, the CDR3 is TGTGCCCGGACGACCGATCGCTCTGGGGCCAACGTCCTGACTTTC.

The V call is TRBV3-1 (or the pseudogene TRBV3-2), the J call TRBJ2-2, with 10 bases that match TRBD2. This CDR3 contains 15 residues. CDR1 and CDR2 (germline): LGHDT, YNNKEL (reference sequence). V was pared by 10 bases and J by 3 bases, with 8 bases of the junction left unmatched. The CDR3 sequence is CATKSGGADTGELFF. CDR3 nucleotides: TGTGCCACCAAGAGCGGGGGGGCGGACACCGGGGAGCTGTTTTTT.

The chain uses TRBV5-4 and TRBJ1-2; maybe TRBD1 (6 bases). The V gene lost 3 bases and the J gene lost 5 bases, with 17 bases spanning the gap. Germline CDR1 is SGHNT and CDR2 is YYREEE (reference sequence). The CDR3 extends over 15 amino acids. The CDR3 sequence is CASSSPGGGRYGYTF. The CDR3 bases are TGTGCCAGCAGCTCCCCCGGAGGGGGTAGGTATGGCTACACCTTC.

This chain uses TRBV5-1 with TRBJ1-1; 7 positions match TRBD1. The CDR3 length is 15 residues. Trimming cost V 1 base and J 6 bases; bases outside gene matches: 9. Germline values: CDR1 SGHRS, CDR2 YFSETQ. As DNA, the CDR3 is TGCGCCAGCAGCTTGATCCAGGGGGGATTGGCTGAAGCTTTCTTT. It translates to CASSLIQGGLAEAFF.

The chain has TRBV12-3 or TRBV12-4 and TRBJ1-1; D might be TRBD1 (5 bases). CDR3 size: 13 residues. V lost 6 bases to trimming and J lost 4 bases, with 12 bases between them. CDR3 coding DNA: TGTGCCAGCAGCTACACAGGAGGCACTGAAGCTTTCTTT. It is translated as CASSYTGGTEAFF.

This clone was observed once. The chain employs TRBV2 and TRBJ2-3; maybe TRBD2 (5 bases). The V end lost 5 bases, the J end lost 1 base, and 10 bases lay between the germline ends. Germline assignment: CDR1 SNHLY and CDR2 FYNNEI. CDR3 length: 14 residues. The CDR3 DNA follows: TGTGCCAGCAGTTTCGGGGTTCGCACAGATACGCAGTATTTT. Amino acid sequence: CASSFGVRTDTQYF. Variable domain in full (rest from reference TRBV2 and TRBJ2-3): EPEVTQTPSHQVTQMGQEVILRCVPISNHLYFYWYRQILGQKVEFLVSFYNNEISEKSEIFDDQFSVERPDGSNFTLKIRSTKLEDSAMYFCASSFGVRTDTQYFGPGTRLTVL.

The V gene is TRBV7-9, the J gene TRBJ1-6, with 9 nucleotides matching TRBD1. Losses at the gene ends were 5 bases for V and 7 bases for J; bases not matched to a gene: 3. From germline, CDR1 is SEHNR and CDR2 FQNEAQ (reference sequence). The CDR3 has 14 amino acids. CDR3 amino acids: CASSQDRGNSPLHF. The CDR3 DNA follows: TGTGCCAGCAGCCAAGACAGGGGGAATTCACCCCTCCACTTT.

This clone appeared a single time. The rearrangement joins TRBV6-5 to TRBJ1-2, with 8 positions matching TRBD1. This CDR3 is 15 amino acids long. Trimming at V came to 2 bases and at J to 3 bases, leaving 5 bases not matched to a gene. Germline lookup yields CDR1 MNHEY and CDR2 SVGAGI. The CDR3 reads CASSYGDRKYYGYTF. CDR3 nucleotides: TGTGCCAGCAGTTACGGGGACAGGAAGTACTATGGCTACACCTTC.

This clone was counted once. V usage is TRBV19 and J usage is TRBJ2-7; D gene unclear. V was clipped by 5 bases and J by 2 bases, with 10 bases between them. Germline values: CDR1 LNHDA, CDR2 SQIVND (reference sequence). This CDR3 is built from 13 residues. The CDR3 region is CASSADGAYEQYF. As DNA, the CDR3 is TGTGCCAGTAGTGCGGACGGAGCCTACGAGCAGTACTTC.

The genes are TRBV10-2 and TRBJ1-1; D gene unclear. The CDR3 is 12 amino acids. Germline V CDR1 and CDR2: WSHSY, SAAADI. CDR3 sequence (DNA): TGCGCTACAAAAGGCCCGAACACTGAAGCTTTCTTT. Translation gives CATKGPNTEAFF.

The rearrangement links TRBV5-6 to TRBJ2-7, with D unresolved. In germline, CDR1 is SGHDT, CDR2 YYEEEE. Trimming took 3 bases from V and 3 from J, leaving 7 bases between them. This CDR3 region has 12 residues. The DNA for the CDR3 is TGTGCCAGCAGCTCCCGACACTACGAGCAGTACTTC. This codes for CASSSRHYEQYF.

The V gene is TRBV3-1 (or the pseudogene TRBV3-2), the J gene TRBJ2-5; the match to TRBD1 covers 7 bases. CDR1 is LGHDT, CDR2 YNNKEL, per germline (reference sequence). Germline trimming cut 3 bases from V and 5 bases from J; bases unmatched to any gene: 9. This CDR3 is built from 15 residues. The CDR3, as DNA: TGTGCCAGCAGCCACCTCTCGACAGGGCCGGAGACCCAGTACTTC. Encoded protein: CASSHLSTGPETQYF.

The rearrangement uses TRBV24-1 and TRBJ2-2, with D possibly TRBD1 on 7 matching bases. Trimming removed 9 bases from V and 5 bases from J, with 18 bases in between. Germline-derived CDR1 and CDR2 are KGHDR and SFDVKD. The CDR3 sequence is 15 residues long. CDR3 amino acids: CATSRGATGTGELFF. The CDR3, as DNA: TGTGCCACCTCCAGGGGGGCGACAGGGACCGGGGAGCTGTTTTTT.